These 11 T cell receptor beta chains were sequenced from one sample in a study of OX40 agonist ivuxolimab in advanced cancers. Clones were sequenced by immunoSEQ multiplex PCR, and TCRdb holds only the in-frame ones, with some missing. The table records more than 45,000 clones, 70% to 90% of them present only once. The specimen was CD4+ or CD8+ T cells sorted from blood, collected in a trial of the OX40 agonist ivuxolimab. These receptors were collected from an adult with an advanced solid tumor such as melanoma, head and neck, liver or kidney cancer.

This clone was counted between two and nine times. The chain links TRBV30 to TRBJ1-1; D not resolved. The ends were cut back, 3 bases at V and 6 bases at J, with 23 bases in the middle. This CDR3 is built from 16 residues. CDR1 and CDR2 from the germline V gene are GTSNPN and SVGIG (reference sequence). The CDR3 nucleotides are TGTGCCTGGAGGGGAGGAGGATCCTCCGGGTGGGCTGAAGCTTTCTTT. Amino acid sequence: CAWRGGGSSGWAEAFF.

The chain uses TRBV7-2 and TRBJ1-6; a weak D match, TRBD1 (6 bases). Germline CDR1 is SGHTA and CDR2 is FQGNSA. V was shortened by 5 bases and J by 4 bases, with 12 bases between the two germline ends. The CDR3 totals 15 residues. Here the CDR3 reads CASSPRTVYNSPLHF. CDR3 nucleotide sequence: TGTGCCAGCAGCCCTAGGACAGTTTATAATTCACCCCTCCACTTT.

The V call is TRBV7-9, the J call TRBJ2-5; D could derive from TRBD1 or TRBD2 (5 bases each). CDR3 length equals 13 residues. Between the trimmed V and J ends, which lost 4 bases and 5 bases, there was a span of 11 bases. The germline V gene has CDR1 SEHNR and CDR2 FQNEAQ (reference sequence). CDR3 in amino acids: CASSYGATETQYF. Written as DNA, the CDR3 is TGTGCCAGCAGCTACGGGGCTACGGAGACCCAGTACTTC.

This chain uses TRBV5-1 with TRBJ2-1; 11 bases match TRBD1. The germline gives CDR1 SGHRS, CDR2 YFSETQ. V lost 6 bases to trimming and J lost 0 bases; unmatched junction nucleotides: 5. The CDR3 has 16 residues. CDR3 amino acids: CASNLGTGGSYNEQFF. DNA for the CDR3: TGCGCCAGCAACTTAGGGACAGGGGGCTCCTACAATGAGCAGTTCTTC.

The J gene is TRBJ2-7, the V gene TRBV5-1, with TRBD1 identical over 9 bases. J gave up 7 bases and V 3 bases, and 11 bases lay outside the gene matches. The CDR3 sequence is 15 residues long. The V gene's germline CDR1 is SGHRS and CDR2 YFSETQ. As DNA, the CDR3 is TGCGCCAGCAGCTCCTCGGGACAGGGAGTTAGGGAGCAGTACTTC. It codes for CASSSSGQGVREQYF.

The chain couples TRBV7-9 to TRBJ1-6; D is perhaps TRBD1 (5 bases). This CDR3 has 13 amino acids. Germline V gene data show CDR1 as SEHNR and CDR2 as FQNEAQ (reference sequence). Trimming stripped 3 bases from V and 8 bases from J, with 8 bases between. CDR3 nucleotide sequence: TGTGCCAGCAGCTTCGGGGGGGATTCACCCCTCCACTTT. Amino acids: CASSFGGDSPLHF.

CDR3 region: CASSPGTVDNEQFF. In nucleotides, the CDR3 is TGTGCCAGCTCGCCCGGGACGGTCGACAATGAGCAGTTCTTC. The chain links TRBV18 to TRBJ2-1, with D perhaps TRBD1 or TRBD2 (5 bases each). CDR1 and CDR2 from the germline V gene are KGHSH and LQKENI. The V and J ends lost 6 bases and 5 bases respectively, with 14 bases between them. The CDR3 is 14 amino acids.

The chain has TRBV28 and TRBJ1-2, with TRBD1 identical over 7 bases. The germline V gene encodes CDR1 MDHEN and CDR2 SYDVKM. V gave up 3 bases and J gave up 0 bases; unmatched junction bases: 10. This CDR3 spans 17 amino acids. The CDR3 DNA sequence: TGTGCCAGCAGTTTGATGAACCCAGGGGGGTCTAACTATGGCTACACCTTC. Its translation is CASSLMNPGGSNYGYTF.

The V call is TRBV6-4, the J call TRBJ1-5; TRBD1 might be the D (6 bases). The germline V gene has CDR1 MRHNA and CDR2 SNTAGT. The V and J ends lost 3 bases and 2 bases respectively, with 11 bases between them. The CDR3 has 15 amino acids. The CDR3 region has the DNA TGTGCCAGCAGTGAGCAGGGGATCGGCAATCAGCCCCAGCATTTT. Protein product: CASSEQGIGNQPQHF.

The chain joins TRBV5-1 to TRBJ1-2; 7 bases line up with TRBD1. Per germline, CDR1 SGHRS and CDR2 YFSETQ. The junction had 11 bases not matched to a gene; V was cut back by 3 bases and J by 0 bases. CDR3 size: 17 residues. The CDR3 sequence is CASSWGQSSNTNYGYTF. CDR3 nucleotide sequence: TGCGCCAGCAGCTGGGGACAGTCTAGTAATACTAACTATGGCTACACCTTC.

The chain has TRBV10-3 and TRBJ1-6, with TRBD1 as a possible D gene (5 bases). V dropped 4 bases and J dropped 5 bases, with 12 bases sitting between them. Germline assignment: CDR1 ENHRY and CDR2 SYGVKD. The CDR3 covers 15 residues. CDR3 in amino acids: CAISGRGRDNSPLHF. The CDR3 DNA sequence: TGTGCCATCAGTGGTAGGGGACGGGATAATTCACCCCTCCACTTT.